Listed below are T cell receptor beta chains from one sample, sequenced in a study of shared clonotypes between healthy human individuals. TCRdb's table, derived via immunoSEQ multiplex PCR, lists solely in-frame clones and lacks some. The repertoire holds about 100,000 clones, with 40% to 55% as singletons. The material sequenced was PBMCs. The receptors were sampled from a woman aged 35 to 49 in good health. Some clones in this sample may be carry-over from other donors' samples. CDR3s include the opening cysteine and the closing phenylalanine or tryptophan. The D gene is left open where the match is weak. Not every row has a clone size; where given, it reads once, few, many or a size class.

cdr3_aa: CASRKRVSYNEQFF; cdr3_nt: TGTGCCAGCAGGAAGCGGGTGTCCTACAATGAGCAGTTCTTC; j_call: TRBJ2-1; v_call: TRBV6-5; clone_size: NA; d_call: NA
cdr3_aa: CAWRPPGQNYGYTF; cdr3_nt: TGTGCCTGGAGACCCCCTGGACAGAACTATGGCTACACCTTC; j_call: TRBJ1-2; v_call: TRBV30; clone_size: medium-sized; d_call: NA
cdr3_aa: CASSSWGGKTQYF; cdr3_nt: TGTGCCAGCAGTTCCTGGGGGGGAAAGACCCAGTACTTC; j_call: TRBJ2-5; v_call: TRBV6-5; clone_size: many; d_call: TRBD2
cdr3_aa: CASSFPLAGYNEQFF; cdr3_nt: TGTGCCAGCAGTTTCCCGCTAGCGGGTTACAATGAGCAGTTCTTC; j_call: TRBJ2-1; v_call: TRBV27; clone_size: few; d_call: TRBD2
cdr3_aa: CASGMAHEQYF; cdr3_nt: TGCGCCAGCGGGATGGCCCACGAGCAGTACTTC; j_call: TRBJ2-7; v_call: TRBV10-2; clone_size: many; d_call: NA
cdr3_aa: CASSEAEGSGGNEQFF; cdr3_nt: TGTGCCAGCAGTGAAGCGGAAGGGTCTGGAGGCAATGAGCAGTTCTTC; j_call: TRBJ2-1; v_call: TRBV6-1; clone_size: NA; d_call: NA
cdr3_aa: CASSEWQGALSNQPQHF; cdr3_nt: TGTGCCAGCAGTGAATGGCAGGGGGCGCTGAGCAATCAGCCCCAGCATTTT; j_call: TRBJ1-5; v_call: TRBV2; clone_size: few; d_call: TRBD1
cdr3_aa: CASSLAGQNYGYTF; cdr3_nt: TGCGCCAGCAGCTTGGCCGGGCAGAACTATGGCTACACCTTC; j_call: TRBJ1-2; v_call: TRBV5-1; clone_size: once; d_call: NA
cdr3_aa: CASSGAGDRNEQFF; cdr3_nt: TGTGCCAGCAGTGGAGCGGGAGATCGCAATGAGCAGTTCTTC; j_call: TRBJ2-1; v_call: TRBV6-5; clone_size: few; d_call: TRBD2
cdr3_aa: CASSAGTVLYGYTF; cdr3_nt: TGTGCCAGCAGCGCCGGGACAGTCCTCTATGGCTACACCTTC; j_call: TRBJ1-2; v_call: TRBV6-1; clone_size: many; d_call: TRBD1
cdr3_aa: CASSLDVEGPYEQYF; cdr3_nt: TGTGCCAGCAGCTTAGATGTAGAGGGGCCCTACGAGCAGTACTTC; j_call: TRBJ2-7; v_call: TRBV11-2; clone_size: few; d_call: NA
cdr3_aa: CASSLGTLGEQYF; cdr3_nt: TGTGCCAGCAGCTTAGGGACTTTGGGGGAGCAGTACTTC; j_call: TRBJ2-7; v_call: TRBV7-9; clone_size: NA; d_call: NA
cdr3_aa: CASSQAPGRVGEQYF; cdr3_nt: TGTGCCAGCAGCCAAGCACCCGGCAGGGTCGGCGAGCAGTACTTC; j_call: TRBJ2-7; v_call: TRBV4-2; clone_size: once; d_call: NA
cdr3_aa: CSVAGVRGYTF; cdr3_nt: TGCAGCGTTGCCGGGGTACGGGGCTACACCTTC; j_call: TRBJ1-2; v_call: TRBV29-1; clone_size: NA; d_call: NA
cdr3_aa: CSVGVTGDYGYTF; cdr3_nt: TGCAGCGTGGGGGTGACAGGGGACTATGGCTACACCTTC; j_call: TRBJ1-2; v_call: TRBV29-1; clone_size: few; d_call: TRBD1